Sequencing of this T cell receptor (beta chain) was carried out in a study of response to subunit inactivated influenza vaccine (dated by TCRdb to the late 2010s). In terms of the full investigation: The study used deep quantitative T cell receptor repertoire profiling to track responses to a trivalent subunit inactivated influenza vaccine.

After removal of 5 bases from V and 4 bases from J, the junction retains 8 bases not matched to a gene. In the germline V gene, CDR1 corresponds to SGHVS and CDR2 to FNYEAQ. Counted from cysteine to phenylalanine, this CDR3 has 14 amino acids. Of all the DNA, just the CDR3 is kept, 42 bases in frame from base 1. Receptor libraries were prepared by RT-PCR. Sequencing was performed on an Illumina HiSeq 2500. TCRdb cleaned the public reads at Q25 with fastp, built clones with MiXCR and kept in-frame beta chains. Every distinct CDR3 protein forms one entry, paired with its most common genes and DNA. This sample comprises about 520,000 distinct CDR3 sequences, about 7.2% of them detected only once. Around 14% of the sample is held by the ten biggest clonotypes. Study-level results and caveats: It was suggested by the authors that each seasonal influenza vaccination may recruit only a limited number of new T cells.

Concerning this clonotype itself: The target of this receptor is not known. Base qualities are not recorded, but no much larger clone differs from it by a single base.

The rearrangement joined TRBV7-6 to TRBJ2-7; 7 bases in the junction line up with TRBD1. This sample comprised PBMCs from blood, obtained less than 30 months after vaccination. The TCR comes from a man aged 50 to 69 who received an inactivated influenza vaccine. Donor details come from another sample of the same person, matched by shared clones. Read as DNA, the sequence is TGTGCCAGCAGCCTGGGACAGCTAGCTTACGAGCAGTACTTC. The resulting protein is CASSLGQLAYEQYF. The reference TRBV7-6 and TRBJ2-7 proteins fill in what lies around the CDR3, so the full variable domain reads GAGVSQSPRYKVTKRGQDVALRCDPISGHVSLYWYRQALGQGPEFLTYFNYEAQQDKSGLPNDRFSAERPEGSISTLTIQRTEQRDSAMYRCASSLGQLAYEQYFGPGTRLTVT.